This T cell receptor (beta chain) was observed in a study of T cell responses to AZD1222 COVID-19 vaccine. Points from the study as a whole: Along spike, vaccine-associated CD4 TCRs were found throughout, with dominance at 160-218 and 743-854. The donor group comprised mostly white British people and more females; the analysis possibly underestimated clonal diversity.

About this clone: Antigen specificity is unknown.

The table came from immunoSEQ multiplex PCR; TCRdb's copy has only in-frame clones and leaves some out. Of over 100,000 clones in the sample, 75% to 85% were seen once. Germline loops: CDR1 SGHTA, CDR2 FQGNSA. This CDR3 region has 14 residues. The ends were cut back, 5 bases at V and 1 base at J, with 11 bases in the middle. J is TRBJ1-1 and V is TRBV7-2; D not resolved. The receptor comes from an adult who received the MenACWY meningococcal vaccine as a control. The sample consisted of peripheral blood, taken 28 days after the second dose of the MenACWY control vaccine. CDR3 loop: CASSRRPGNTEAFF. The CDR3 DNA reads as TGTGCCAGCAGCCGCCGTCCAGGGAACACTGAAGCTTTCTTT.